Shown below are 19 T cell receptor beta chains from a single sample sequenced in a study of T cells in Graves' hyperthyroidism and ophthalmopathy. The TCR beta CDR3 regions underwent amplification using RNA transcripts as the source. HTBI primers drove first-round RT-PCR of the TCR CDR3. TCRdb reanalysed the multiplex PCR reads using MiXCR and keeps one entry per CDR3 protein. The sample yields under 400,000 distinct CDR3 sequences, around 13% seen once. The sequencing sample was made of blood. Receptors were obtained from a woman younger than 30 with Graves' hyperthyroidism.

This chain joins TRBV18 and TRBJ1-4; D is possibly TRBD1 (5 bases). The CDR3 covers 14 residues. Trimming stripped 3 bases from V and 13 bases from J, with 18 bases between. CDR1 is KGHSH and CDR2 is LQKENI in the germline V gene. CDR3 sequence (DNA): TGTGCCAGCTCACCTCTTACCAGGGAAGATTCACTGTTTTTT. Protein product: CASSPLTREDSLFF.

The chain employs TRBV27 and TRBJ2-7; TRBD2 aligns across 7 bases. This CDR3 is built from 16 residues. V shed 3 bases, J shed 2 bases, and the junction held 10 bases outside the gene matches. Germline CDR1 MNHEY, CDR2 SMNVEV (reference sequence). CDR3 DNA: TGTGCCAGCAGTTTGCAGCGGGGACGTCTGGCCTACGAGCAGTACTTC. Translation gives CASSLQRGRLAYEQYF.

This clonotype was found a few times. V and J are TRBV28 and TRBJ2-3; D possibly corresponds to TRBD1 (6 bases). This CDR3 is built from 18 residues. The V and J ends lost 6 bases and 4 bases respectively, with 26 bases between them. CDR1 MDHEN and CDR2 SYDVKM come from the germline V gene. In DNA, the CDR3 is TGTGCCAGCAGCCAATTGCGGCCAGGACAGCCTAAAGCAGATACGCAGTATTTT. As protein: CASSQLRPGQPKADTQYF.

This clonotype was recorded at least ten times. The chain uses TRBV7-9 and TRBJ1-2; D not certain. The CDR3 length is 14 residues. Germline CDR1 SEHNR, CDR2 FQNEAQ (reference sequence). Trimming stripped 5 bases from V and 7 bases from J, with 17 bases between. The chain's CDR3 is CASSPPRKEIGYTF. The CDR3 nucleotides read TGTGCCAGCAGCCCCCCCCGGAAGGAGATTGGCTACACCTTC. The full variable domain, rest sourced from reference TRBV7-9 and TRBJ1-2, is DTGVSQNPRHKITKRGQNVTFRCDPISEHNRLYWYRQTLGQGPEFLTYFQNEAQLEKSRLLSDRFSAERPKGSFSTLEIQRTEQGDSAMYLCASSPPRKEIGYTFGSGTRLTVV.

This clonotype occurred many times. V is TRBV3-1 and J is TRBJ1-1; no reliable D call. V gave up 7 bases and J gave up 0 bases, with 12 bases separating them. The germline V gene has CDR1 LGHDT and CDR2 YNNKEL (reference sequence). CDR3 length: 14 residues. CDR3 bases: TGTGCCAGCACCCCCGCGACCTTGAACACTGAAGCTTTCTTT. Its protein product is CASTPATLNTEAFF.

This clonotype has at least ten counts. The chain links TRBV10-2 to TRBJ2-7, with D maybe TRBD1 (5 bases). CDR3 length: 15 amino acids. With 4 bases removed from V and 0 bases from J, the gap between germline ends came to 13 bases. Germline assignment: CDR1 WSHSY and CDR2 SAAADI. CDR3 nucleotide sequence: TGCGCCAGCAGTGTCCGTGGACAAAGCTCCTACGAGCAGTACTTC. Its protein product is CASSVRGQSSYEQYF.

This clonotype was seen ten or more times. This chain links TRBV12-3 or TRBV12-4 with TRBJ2-3, with a tentative D call TRBD1 (7 bases). V gave up 7 bases and J gave up 1 base, with 18 bases separating them. CDR3 length: 16 residues. The DNA of the CDR3 is TGTGCCAGCACCACCGGCCAGGGGGGAGGCACAGATACGCAGTATTTT. Its translation: CASTTGQGGGTDTQYF.

This clonotype was detected many times. The rearrangement links TRBV20-1 to TRBJ1-2; 8 nucleotides align to TRBD1. This CDR3 spans 14 amino acids. The V gene end was trimmed by 5 bases and the J gene end by 3 bases; junction bases not matched to a gene: 8. Germline lookup yields CDR1 DFQATT and CDR2 SNEGSKA (reference sequence). The CDR3 nucleotides read TGCAGTGCTCCGCGTGTGACAGGGGACTATGGCTACACCTTC. It specifies CSAPRVTGDYGYTF.

This clonotype was counted between two and nine times. The gene calls are TRBV2 and TRBJ1-1; weak D call: TRBD1 (6 bases). Per the germline V gene, CDR1 is SNHLY and CDR2 is FYNNEI. Trimming cost V 7 bases and J 3 bases, with 15 bases left between them. The CDR3 runs 14 residues. The CDR3 loop reads CASNRGGSDTEAFF. In DNA form, the CDR3 reads TGTGCCAGCAATCGAGGGGGGTCGGACACTGAAGCTTTCTTT.

The chain couples TRBV4-1 to TRBJ2-3; maybe TRBD2 (5 bases). Trimming stripped 3 bases from V and 2 bases from J, with 12 bases between. Germline values: CDR1 MGHRA, CDR2 YSYEKL. This CDR3 spans 15 amino acids. CDR3 protein: CASSQQRDFTDTQYF. The CDR3 nucleotides are TGCGCCAGCAGCCAGCAACGGGATTTCACAGATACGCAGTATTTT.

This clonotype was observed many times. This chain joins TRBV29-1 and TRBJ2-3, with D perhaps being TRBD1 or TRBD2 (5 bases each). This CDR3 has 13 amino acids. Between the trimmed V and J ends, which lost 7 bases and 0 bases, there was a span of 11 bases. The germline gives CDR1 SQVTM, CDR2 ANQGSEA. CDR3 loop: CSALGASTDTQYF. The CDR3 region has the DNA TGCAGCGCCCTCGGGGCAAGCACAGATACGCAGTATTTT.

Turning to this clonotype: In this CDR3 the conserved last residue, phenylalanine or tryptophan, is missing, so a read error is likely. V and J are TRBV20-1 and TRBJ1-5; the match to TRBD1 covers 9 bases. The germline V gene has CDR1 DFQATT and CDR2 SNEGSKA (reference sequence). The ends lost 6 bases at V and 2 bases at J; junction bases unmatched: 11. The CDR3 is made up of 16 amino acids. CDR3 region: CSASDRGNLGNQPQHL. The CDR3 nucleotides are TGCAGTGCGAGCGACAGGGGGAATCTGGGCAATCAGCCCCAGCATCTT.

This clonotype occurred many times. The rearrangement links TRBV11-2 to TRBJ2-7; 7 nucleotides line up with TRBD1. Germline V gives CDR1 SGHAT, CDR2 FQNNGV. V was clipped by 5 bases and J by 5 bases; unmatched bases: 21. This CDR3 region has 18 residues. The CDR3 DNA reads as TGTGCCAGCAGCCTGGTCAGGGGGACAGCCGAAGCTCTTCACGAGCAGTACTTC. Translating gives CASSLVRGTAEALHEQYF.

This clonotype was detected only a few times. The rearrangement joins TRBV12-3 or TRBV12-4 to TRBJ1-6; D not certain. Trimming left V 5 bases short and J 7 bases short, with 15 bases between. The length of the CDR3 is 15 residues. As DNA, the CDR3 is TGTGCCAGCAGTCCGACGGTGGGAACGAATTCACCCCTCCACTTT. Translation gives CASSPTVGTNSPLHF.

This clonotype appeared many times. The chain combines TRBV20-1 with TRBJ2-5; D uncertain. Trimming took 0 bases from V and 1 from J, leaving 9 bases between them. The CDR3 covers 14 residues. Germline CDR1 and CDR2: DFQATT and SNEGSKA (reference sequence). CDR3 amino acids: CSARDRAPQETQYF. The CDR3 DNA is TGCAGTGCTAGAGATCGGGCTCCCCAAGAGACCCAGTACTTC.

This clonotype was counted at least ten times. The rearrangement links TRBV5-5 to TRBJ1-2; D gene unclear. Germline V gene sequence: CDR1 SGHKS, CDR2 YYEKEE (reference sequence). This CDR3 comprises 13 residues. Trimming cost V 0 bases and J 4 bases, with 7 bases left between them. This CDR3 is CASSLAETYGYTF. CDR3 in DNA: TGTGCCAGCAGCTTGGCGGAAACCTATGGCTACACCTTC.

This clonotype was recorded many times. The chain has TRBV28 and TRBJ1-4; 9 bases are shared with TRBD1. Looked up from germline, CDR1 is MDHEN and CDR2 is SYDVKM. Trimming removed 3 bases from V and 6 bases from J; junction bases left unmatched: 8. CDR3 size: 16 residues. CDR3 in DNA: TGTGCCAGCAGTTTTAACCCGGGACAGGGAGATGAAAAACTGTTTTTT. Encoded protein: CASSFNPGQGDEKLFF.

This chain joins TRBV9 and TRBJ2-7, with D uncertain. CDR3 size: 14 residues. V was trimmed by 5 bases and J by 0 bases, leaving 12 bases between them. CDR1 SGDLS and CDR2 YYNGEE come from the germline V gene. As DNA, the CDR3 is TGTGCCAGCAGTCCGGCGAGTCACTCCTACGAGCAGTACTTC. Translated, it gives CASSPASHSYEQYF.

This chain joins TRBV20-1 and TRBJ1-2; 7 bases are shared with TRBD1. CDR3 length: 14 residues. Trimming cost V 5 bases and J 9 bases; bases outside gene matches: 15. CDR1 DFQATT and CDR2 SNEGSKA come from the germline V gene (reference sequence). CDR3: CSALLVRGRRSYTF. CDR3 sequence (DNA): TGCAGTGCTCTACTGGTAAGGGGGCGGCGAAGCTACACCTTC.